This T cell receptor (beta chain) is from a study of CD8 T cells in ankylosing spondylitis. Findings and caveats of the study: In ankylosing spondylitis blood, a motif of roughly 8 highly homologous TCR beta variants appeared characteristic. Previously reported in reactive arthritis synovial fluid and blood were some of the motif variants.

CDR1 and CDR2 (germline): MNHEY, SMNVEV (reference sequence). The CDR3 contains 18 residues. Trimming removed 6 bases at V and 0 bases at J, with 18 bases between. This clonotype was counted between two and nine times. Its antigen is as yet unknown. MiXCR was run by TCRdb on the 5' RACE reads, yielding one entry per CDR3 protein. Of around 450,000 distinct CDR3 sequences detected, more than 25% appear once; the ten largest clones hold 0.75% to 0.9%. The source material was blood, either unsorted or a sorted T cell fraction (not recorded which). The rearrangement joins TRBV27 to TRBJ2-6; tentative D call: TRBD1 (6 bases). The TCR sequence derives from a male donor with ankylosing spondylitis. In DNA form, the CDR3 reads TGTGCCAGCAGCAAAATCATACAGGGCTACTCTGGGGCCAACGTCCTGACTTTC. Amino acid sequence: CASSKIIQGYSGANVLTF.